The 12 T cell receptor beta chains below come from one sample, sequenced in a study of blood T cell repertoires in COVID-19. Sequenced by immunoSEQ multiplex PCR; TCRdb stores in-frame clones only, minus some. Among 320,000 or so clones listed, 75% to 90% were seen once. The sample comprised PBMCs or T cells enriched from blood (not recorded which). All receptors come from a young man who had recovered from COVID-19.

This chain connects TRBV5-4 to TRBJ1-6; D is perhaps TRBD1 (5 bases). Germline CDR1 reads SGHNT; CDR2 reads YYREEE (reference sequence). This CDR3 region has 15 residues. Trimming took 4 bases from V and 10 from J, leaving 18 bases between them. CDR3 loop: CASSRVMTESSPLHF. CDR3 nucleotide sequence: TGTGCCAGCAGCCGAGTAATGACAGAAAGCTCACCCCTCCACTTT. Looking up the rest from reference TRBV5-4 and TRBJ1-6 gives the full variable domain: ETGVTQSPTHLIKTRGQQVTLRCSSQSGHNTVSWYQQALGQGPQFIFQYYREEENGRGNFPPRFSGLQFPNYSSELNVNALELDDSALYLCASSRVMTESSPLHFGNGTRLTVT.

This chain connects TRBV9 to TRBJ2-7; 9 bases map to TRBD1. Germline CDR1 reads SGDLS; CDR2 reads YYNGEE. This CDR3 spans 14 amino acids. Germline trimming cut 7 bases from V and 6 bases from J; bases unmatched to any gene: 11. This CDR3 is CASGPGTGSSEQYF. CDR3 nucleotides: TGTGCCAGCGGCCCGGGGACAGGGAGTTCCGAGCAGTACTTC.

This chain links TRBV5-6 with TRBJ1-5; the match to TRBD1 covers 7 bases. The junction had 13 bases not matched to a gene; V was cut back by 1 base and J by 6 bases. CDR3 length equals 17 residues. CDR1 and CDR2 from the germline V gene are SGHDT and YYEEEE. Here the CDR3 DNA reads TGTGCCAGCAGCTTGTTTCGTATCAGGGGGATCGGTCAGCCCCAGCATTTT. Its translation is CASSLFRIRGIGQPQHF.

The chain is built from TRBV27 and TRBJ1-1, with D uncertain. Germline CDR1 MNHEY, CDR2 SMNVEV (reference sequence). CDR3 length: 11 residues. The ends were cut back, 7 bases at V and 3 bases at J, with 6 bases in the middle. The CDR3 here is CASIIYTEAFF. The CDR3 DNA is TGTGCCAGCATAATTTACACTGAAGCTTTCTTT.

The chain joins TRBV5-4 to TRBJ2-3, with 12 bases identical to TRBD2. Looked up from germline, CDR1 is SGHNT and CDR2 is YYREEE (reference sequence). Losses at the gene ends were 3 bases for V and 3 bases for J; bases not matched to a gene: 5. The CDR3 has 16 amino acids. CDR3 sequence: CASSSGLAGITDTQYF. CDR3 DNA: TGTGCCAGCAGCTCCGGACTAGCGGGGATTACAGATACGCAGTATTTT.

The DNA for the CDR3 is TGTGCCAGCAGCCGAGAATCCTACGAGCAGTACTTC. It translates to CASSRESYEQYF. The chain combines TRBV7-9 with TRBJ2-7; no definite D call. The CDR3 loop spans 12 amino acids. V dropped 5 bases and J dropped 1 base, with 6 bases sitting between them. In germline, CDR1 is SEHNR, CDR2 FQNEAQ (reference sequence).

The gene calls are TRBV5-1 and TRBJ2-1; D is uncertain. Trimming left V 4 bases short and J 4 bases short, with 9 bases between. Looked up from germline, CDR1 is SGHRS and CDR2 is YFSETQ. This CDR3 contains 13 residues. CDR3 in amino acids: CASSPTLYNEQFF. CDR3 bases: TGCGCCAGCAGCCCGACTTTATACAATGAGCAGTTCTTC.

The chain links TRBV9 to TRBJ1-3; 9 bases agree with TRBD1. CDR1 and CDR2 (germline): SGDLS, YYNGEE. V was clipped by 3 bases and J by 4 bases; unmatched bases: 8. The length of the CDR3 is 16 residues. The CDR3, as DNA: TGTGCCAGCAGCGCCGAACAGGGGGCGTGGGGAAACACCATATATTTT. This codes for CASSAEQGAWGNTIYF.

The rearrangement joins TRBV19 to TRBJ1-6, with D perhaps matching TRBD1 (5 bases). CDR1 is LNHDA, CDR2 SQIVND, per germline (reference sequence). V was cut by 4 bases and J by 8 bases, with 15 bases left in between. The CDR3 has 15 residues. Here the CDR3 reads CASSTPAGTHSPLHF. The CDR3 coding sequence is TGTGCCAGTAGTACCCCGGCTGGGACTCATTCACCCCTCCACTTT.

Comment on this clone: Other nucleotide sequences in the sample specify the same CDR3. V and J are TRBV6-5 and TRBJ2-5; D ambiguous. The CDR3 is 12 amino acids. The germline V gene has CDR1 MNHEY and CDR2 SVGAGI. V was shortened by 5 bases and J by 4 bases, with 8 bases between the two germline ends. For the CDR3, the DNA is TGTGCCAGCAGTAGCCTTGGAGAGACCCAGTACTTC. Its translation: CASSSLGETQYF.

The chain joins TRBV18 to TRBJ1-5; D is unresolved. V was clipped by 6 bases and J by 1 base, with 10 bases between them. CDR1 KGHSH and CDR2 LQKENI come from the germline V gene. There are 14 residues in the CDR3. CDR3 region: CASSLRESNQPQHF. The CDR3 DNA sequence: TGTGCCAGCTCCCTGCGGGAGAGCAATCAGCCCCAGCATTTT. The full variable domain, rest sourced from reference TRBV18 and TRBJ1-5, is NAGVMQNPRHLVRRRGQEARLRCSPMKGHSHVYWYRQLPEEGLKFMVYLQKENIIDESGMPKERFSAEFPKEGPSILRIQQVVRGDSAAYFCASSLRESNQPQHFGDGTRLSIL.

V usage is TRBV11-2 and J usage is TRBJ2-1, with TRBD1 matching over 10 bases. The CDR3 is 14 amino acids. J lost 6 bases, V lost 5 bases, and 4 bases had no gene match. Germline V CDR1 and CDR2: SGHAT, FQNNGV. DNA for the CDR3: TGTGCCAGCAGCCCTCGGACAGGGGGCAATGAGCAGTTCTTC. Its protein is CASSPRTGGNEQFF.